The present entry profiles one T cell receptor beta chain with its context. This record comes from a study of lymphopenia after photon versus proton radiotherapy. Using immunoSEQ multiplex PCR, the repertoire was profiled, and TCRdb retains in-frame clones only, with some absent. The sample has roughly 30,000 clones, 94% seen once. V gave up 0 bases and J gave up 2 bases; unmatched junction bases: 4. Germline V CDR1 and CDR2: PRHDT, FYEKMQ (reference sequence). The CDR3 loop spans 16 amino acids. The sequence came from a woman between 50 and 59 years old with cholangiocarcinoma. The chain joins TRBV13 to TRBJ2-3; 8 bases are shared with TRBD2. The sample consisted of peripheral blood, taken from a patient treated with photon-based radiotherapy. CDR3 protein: CASSLGVAGITDTQYF. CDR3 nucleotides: TGTGCCAGCAGCTTAGGAGTAGCGGGGATCACAGATACGCAGTATTTT.